The clone carrying this T cell receptor (beta chain) has only one observation. Its antigen is currently unknown. This record comes from a study of OX40 agonist ivuxolimab in advanced cancers. General study findings and limits: By week 6 at 0.1 to 3.0 mg/kg, blood CD4+ and CD8+ T cells had expanded clonally. In general, CD8+ T cells held more expanded clones than CD4+ did, on average. Compared with others, partial responders at 0.1-3.0 mg/kg displayed clonal expansion among the lowest.

Profiled with immunoSEQ multiplex PCR; TCRdb holds only in-frame clones, not every one. The sample has some 80,000 clones, nearly 95% seen once. The source of this sequence is an adult with an advanced solid tumor such as melanoma, head and neck, liver or kidney cancer. The source material was CD4+ or CD8+ T cells sorted from blood, sampled in a trial of the OX40 agonist ivuxolimab.

CDR3 residues: CSVEDGDRVWVNTEAFF. Here the CDR3 DNA reads TGCAGCGTTGAAGACGGGGACAGGGTTTGGGTGAACACTGAAGCTTTCTTT. The chain carries TRBV29-1 and TRBJ1-1, with 9 bases matching TRBD1. Germline lookup yields CDR1 SQVTM and CDR2 ANQGSEA. V trimming: 0 bases; J trimming: 0 bases; junction bases outside the gene matches: 8. The CDR3 totals 17 residues.